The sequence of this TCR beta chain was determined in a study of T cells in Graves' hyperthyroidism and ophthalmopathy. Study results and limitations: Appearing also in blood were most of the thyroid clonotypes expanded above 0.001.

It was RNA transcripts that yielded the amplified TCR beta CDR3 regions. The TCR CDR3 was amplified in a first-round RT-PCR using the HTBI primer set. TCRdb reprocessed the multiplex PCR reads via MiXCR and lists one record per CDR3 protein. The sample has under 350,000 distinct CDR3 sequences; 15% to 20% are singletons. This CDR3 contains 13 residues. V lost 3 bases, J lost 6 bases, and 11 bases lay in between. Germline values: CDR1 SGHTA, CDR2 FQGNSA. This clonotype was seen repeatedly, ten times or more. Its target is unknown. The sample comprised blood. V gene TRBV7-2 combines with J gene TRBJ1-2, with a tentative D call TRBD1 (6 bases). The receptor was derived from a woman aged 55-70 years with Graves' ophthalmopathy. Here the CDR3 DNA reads TGTGCCAGCAGCTTCAGGGGCGGGAATGGCTACACCTTC. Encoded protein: CASSFRGGNGYTF.